One T cell receptor beta chain is described in this entry. This clonotype was found many times. It lacks a known antigen. No quality values exist for individual bases; no much larger clone is one base distant. The sample comes from a study of T cell repertoires in cytomegalovirus infection (dated by TCRdb to between 2018 and 2021). Regarding the complete study: Donor HLA type was relevant to the analysis, because carriage of CMV infection together with the matching HLA type was indicated by public TCR beta signatures.

The sequencing machine was an Illumina HiSeq 1500. TCRdb redid the processing of the public reads, applying fastp at Q25 and MiXCR, and retained in-frame beta chains. When rows share a CDR3 protein, they turn into one entry using the most common DNA and genes. The sample table contains about 740,000 distinct CDR3 sequences; only one count was recorded for less than 40% of them. 2.5% to 3.5% of the sample is in the top ten clones. After removal of 1 base from V and 6 bases from J, the junction retains 7 bases not matched to a gene. The CDR3 contains 18 residues, cysteine and phenylalanine counted. The read is trimmed to its CDR3 DNA, 54 bases read in frame from base 1. Based on the germline V gene, the CDR1 and CDR2 sequences are SGHAT and FQNNGV. Here is what the overall study found, with its caveats: Cumulative frequency of public TCR beta family members discriminated carriers of CMV infection plus the relevant HLA type in this cohort and an independent approximately 370-donor cohort. The ex vivo response was dominated by HLA-C-restricted CMV-specific TCR beta clonotypes, and the single most frequent clonotype in two of eight donors was supplied by these HLA-C-restricted clonotypes.

The clonotype was recovered from a human donor in good health (CMV status not recorded). Some clones in this sample may be carry-over from other donors' samples. The chain couples TRBV11-2 to TRBJ2-1; TRBD2 aligns with 15 central bases. What was sequenced was PBMCs. The bases read TGTGCCAGCAGCTTAGTAGGTGGGACTAGCGGGAGGAGCAATGAGCAGTTCTTC. Translation gives CASSLVGGTSGRSNEQFF. Supplemented by the reference TRBV11-2 and TRBJ2-1 proteins around the CDR3, the complete variable domain is EAGVAQSPRYKIIEKRQSVAFWCNPISGHATLYWYQQILGQGPKLLIQFQNNGVVDDSQLPKDRFSAERLKGVDSTLKIQPAKLEDSAVYLCASSLVGGTSGRSNEQFFGPGTRLTVL.